Each of the 25 T cell receptor beta chains below was sequenced from the same sample in a study of blood T cells in healthy people across ages. A second PCR of 7 to 11 cycles used a sample-barcoded 5' primer and a J-beta primer mix. TCRdb itself ran the 5' RACE reads through MiXCR, one entry per CDR3 protein. Of around 710,000 distinct CDR3 sequences listed, around 40% are singletons. What was sequenced was blood. The receptors come from a woman aged 55-75 years in good health.

This clonotype appeared many times. This chain links TRBV9 with TRBJ2-7; the D is unclear. V shed 4 bases and J shed 6 bases, with 14 bases lying between them. The CDR3 loop spans 13 amino acids. Germline V gene lookup returns CDR1 SGDLS and CDR2 YYNGEE. CDR3 sequence: CASSPPSFGEQYF. In nucleotides, the CDR3 is TGTGCCAGCAGCCCCCCCTCATTCGGCGAGCAGTACTTC.

This clonotype was picked up a small number of times. The chain recombines TRBV10-1 with TRBJ1-2; D unclear. This CDR3 spans 14 amino acids. V lost 0 bases and J lost 2, with 7 bases in between. From germline, CDR1 is WNHNN and CDR2 SYGVQD (reference sequence). The CDR3 spells CASSESQLNYGYTF. The CDR3 DNA reads as TGCGCCAGCAGTGAGTCTCAATTGAACTATGGCTACACCTTC.

The rearrangement joins TRBV11-2 to TRBJ1-2; 7 nucleotides match TRBD1. After removal of 8 bases from V and 3 bases from J, the junction contained 12 bases not matched to a gene. In germline, CDR1 is SGHAT, CDR2 FQNNGV. The CDR3 runs 15 residues. The CDR3 loop reads CASRKGGLKHYGYTF. The CDR3 nucleotides are TGTGCCAGCCGAAAAGGGGGCCTTAAGCACTATGGCTACACCTTC.

Comment on this clonotype: A much larger clone is a single base away; this may be a read error. J is TRBJ1-4 and V is TRBV7-9; 10 positions match TRBD1. Germline CDR1 and CDR2: SEHNR and FQNEAQ (reference sequence). The CDR3 spans 15 residues. CDR3 loop: CASSPGTGANEKPFF. The CDR3 DNA reads as TGTGCCAGCAGCCCGGGGACAGGGGCTAATGAAAAACCGTTTTTT.

The rearrangement uses TRBV12-3 or TRBV12-4 and TRBJ2-5, with TRBD2 matching over 7 bases. The CDR3 has 13 amino acids. V was clipped by 7 bases and J by 2 bases; unmatched bases: 4. The CDR3 region has the DNA TGTGCCAGCACCATTAGCGGGCAAGAGACCCAGTACTTC. Protein: CASTISGQETQYF.

The chain recombines TRBV20-1 with TRBJ2-3, with 10 bases aligning to TRBD2. The CDR3 length is 14 residues. Germline CDR1 DFQATT, CDR2 SNEGSKA (reference sequence). The J segment lost 2 bases and the V segment lost 3 bases, leaving 2 bases of the junction unmatched. The CDR3 protein is CSASSGGITDTQYF. The CDR3 DNA reads as TGCAGTGCTAGTAGCGGGGGGATCACAGATACGCAGTATTTT.

The chain is built from TRBV12-3 or TRBV12-4 and TRBJ2-7; 10 nucleotides align to TRBD2. The DNA end favors TRBJ2-5, so the J call may be wrong. This CDR3 comprises 16 residues. CDR3 coding DNA: TGTGCCAGCAGTTCCCAACTAGCGGGACGGGGAGAGACCCAGTACTTC. Amino acids: CASSSQLAGRGETQYF.

This chain links TRBV27 with TRBJ1-3, with D unclear. The CDR3 is 16 residues long. Trimming stripped 3 bases from V and 1 base from J, with 13 bases between. Germline V CDR1 and CDR2: MNHEY, SMNVEV (reference sequence). CDR3: CASSFGQHGSGNTIYF. DNA for the CDR3: TGTGCCAGCAGTTTCGGGCAGCACGGATCTGGAAACACCATATATTTT.

The CDR3 nucleotides are TGTGCCAGCAGCCCGGGGGACTACGAGCAGTACTTC. Translated, it gives CASSPGDYEQYF. This chain uses TRBV7-2 with TRBJ2-5; possible D gene TRBD2, 6 bases. The J call is doubtful: the DNA matches TRBJ2-7 better. The CDR3 is made up of 12 amino acids. Germline CDR1 is SGHTA and CDR2 is FQGNSA.

J is TRBJ1-6 and V is TRBV6-2 or TRBV6-3; no definite D call. Trimming stripped 4 bases from V and 9 bases from J, with 13 bases between. This CDR3 contains 14 residues. Germline V lookup: CDR1 MNHEY, CDR2 SVGEGT. CDR3 bases: TGTGCCAGCAGTTCAACGGCTCTCCCTTCACCCCTCCACTTT. Translating it yields CASSSTALPSPLHF.

This clonotype was detected a few times. One junction end does not reproduce the germline sequence, and a read error may be involved. The chain is built from TRBV29-1 and TRBJ1-4, with D maybe TRBD1 (6 bases). The germline V gene has CDR1 SQVTM and CDR2 ANQGSEA. CDR3 length: 13 amino acids. CDR3 amino acids: CSVEGGAGEKLFF. As DNA, the CDR3 is TGCAGCGTCGAAGGGGGGGCTGGTGAAAAACTGTTTTTT.

The chain carries TRBV24-1 and TRBJ2-5; no clear D. V was cut by 3 bases and J by 1 base, with 5 bases left in between. The CDR3 sequence is 13 residues long. Germline V lookup: CDR1 KGHDR, CDR2 SFDVKD. The CDR3 region is CATSDGVQETQYF. Written as DNA, the CDR3 is TGTGCCACCAGTGATGGGGTCCAAGAGACCCAGTACTTC.

In regard to this clonotype: Compared with germline, one end of the junction differs, possibly owing to a read error. The genes are TRBV29-1 and TRBJ1-5; D gene ambiguous. This CDR3 has 13 amino acids. Germline CDR1 SQVTM, CDR2 ANQGSEA. The CDR3 nucleotides read TGCAGCGCCACGAAGGGTATCAATCCGCCCCAGCATTTT. This encodes CSATKGINPPQHF.

V usage is TRBV3-1 and J usage is TRBJ2-3, with 8 bases lining up with TRBD2. The CDR3 covers 16 residues. Trimming removed 2 bases from V and 4 bases from J; junction bases left unmatched: 8. Germline V lookup: CDR1 LGHDT, CDR2 YNNKEL (reference sequence). CDR3 coding DNA: TGTGCCAGCAGCCAAACCAGCGGGAGCGTCGCAGATACGCAGTATTTT. Residues: CASSQTSGSVADTQYF.

On this clonotype: A much larger clonotype is one base distant, so this may be a read error. The V and J genes are TRBV10-2 and TRBJ2-7, with D unresolved. Germline CDR1 WSHSY, CDR2 SAAADI. This CDR3 contains 11 residues. The CDR3 DNA sequence: TGCGTCAGCAGTAATGCCTACGAGCAGTACTTC. Protein sequence: CVSSNAYEQYF.

Comments on this clonotype: At one end the junction does not follow the germline gene, possibly because of a read error. This CDR3 reads CASRPGQGVHGYTF. CDR3 nucleotide sequence: TGTGCCAGCAGACCGGGACAGGGGGTCCATGGCTACACTTTC. J is TRBJ1-2 and V is TRBV9, with 11 bases fitting TRBD1. Germline CDR1 reads SGDLS; CDR2 reads YYNGEE. This CDR3 spans 14 amino acids.

In this sample, this clonotype turned up a few times. The chain links TRBV9 to TRBJ1-2; no reliable D call. Trimming removed 2 bases at V and 5 bases at J, with 13 bases between. Germline CDR1 is SGDLS and CDR2 is YYNGEE. This CDR3 is built from 14 residues. The CDR3 DNA sequence: TGTGCCAGCAGCGTTGGCCGGGCGGAATATGGCTACACCTTC. It codes for CASSVGRAEYGYTF.

V gene TRBV15 combines with J gene TRBJ2-1, with 11 bases fitting TRBD2. CDR3 length: 15 amino acids. V dropped 0 bases and J dropped 10; count of bases not matched to a gene: 5. Germline CDR1 is LNHNV and CDR2 is YYDKDF (reference sequence). CDR3 region: CATSRDTSGGYEQFF. The CDR3, as DNA: TGTGCCACCAGCAGAGATACTAGCGGGGGATACGAGCAGTTCTTC.

This clonotype was observed a handful of times. The J gene is TRBJ1-5, the V gene TRBV6-2 or TRBV6-3; TRBD1 is a possible D gene (6 bases). Germline V gives CDR1 MNHEY, CDR2 SVGEGT. Trimming took off 4 bases at V and 6 bases at J, with 7 bases between the two ends. CDR3 length: 12 amino acids. CDR3 nucleotides: TGTGCCAGCAGTTTACAGGGTCAGCCCCAGCATTTT. Its protein product is CASSLQGQPQHF.

This chain connects TRBV15 to TRBJ2-3; 10 bases line up with TRBD2. The CDR3 is 16 amino acids. CDR1 is LNHNV, CDR2 YYDKDF, per germline (reference sequence). V lost 5 bases to trimming and J lost 4 bases; unmatched junction nucleotides: 9. The CDR3 sequence is CATSGGTSVISDTQYF. The CDR3 bases are TGTGCCACCAGCGGAGGGACTAGCGTTATTTCAGATACGCAGTATTTT.

The chain employs TRBV7-9 and TRBJ1-2, with TRBD1 matching 10 bases. V shed 9 bases, J shed 4 bases, and the junction held 11 bases outside the gene matches. Per the germline V gene, CDR1 is SEHNR and CDR2 is FQNEAQ (reference sequence). This CDR3 is built from 15 residues. The CDR3 is CASGTGATLSYGYTF. The CDR3 DNA reads as TGTGCCAGTGGGACAGGGGCCACCCTTTCCTATGGCTACACCTTC. Filled out from reference TRBV7-9 and TRBJ1-2, the complete variable domain reads DTGVSQNPRHKITKRGQNVTFRCDPISEHNRLYWYRQTLGQGPEFLTYFQNEAQLEKSRLLSDRFSAERPKGSFSTLEIQRTEQGDSAMYLCASGTGATLSYGYTFGSGTRLTVV.

This sequence joins TRBV10-3 and TRBJ1-1; D is perhaps TRBD1 (6 bases). CDR1 and CDR2 (germline): ENHRY, SYGVKD. The CDR3 totals 14 residues. V lost 11 bases, J lost 0 bases, and 16 bases lay in between. In DNA form, the CDR3 reads TGTGCCTCCCAATGGGACACCATGAACACTGAAGCTTTCTTT. This codes for CASQWDTMNTEAFF.

This clonotype has more than one count but fewer than ten. The chain links TRBV9 to TRBJ1-1, with D perhaps matching TRBD1 (5 bases). Germline CDR1 is SGDLS and CDR2 is YYNGEE. The CDR3 covers 13 residues. V lost 0 bases and J lost 5, with 8 bases in between. The CDR3, as DNA: TGTGCCAGCAGCGTAGGGGGGAGGACTGAAGCTTTCTTT. It yields the protein CASSVGGRTEAFF.

In this sample, this clonotype turned up a few times. V is TRBV27 and J is TRBJ1-4; 7 nucleotides align to TRBD1. Germline CDR1 reads MNHEY; CDR2 reads SMNVEV (reference sequence). The junction had 10 bases not matched to a gene; V was cut back by 10 bases and J by 5 bases. This CDR3 comprises 14 residues. CDR3 amino acids: CATRPQGWNEKLFF. The DNA of the CDR3 is TGTGCCACCCGCCCACAGGGGTGGAATGAAAAACTGTTTTTT.

This clonotype showed up many times. The rearrangement links TRBV10-3 to TRBJ2-1, with 8 bases fitting TRBD2. CDR3 length equals 15 residues. The junction had 8 bases not matched to a gene; V was cut back by 4 bases and J by 6 bases. Germline-derived CDR1 and CDR2 are ENHRY and SYGVKD. Here the CDR3 reads CAISGRLAGGNEQFF. In DNA, the CDR3 is TGTGCCATCAGTGGGAGGCTAGCGGGTGGCAATGAGCAGTTCTTC.